The 28 T cell receptor beta chains in this list originate from one sample, sequenced in a study of beta chain features in type 1 diabetes. Antigen specificity for these receptors is unknown. Sequencing targeted expressed TCRB transcripts, as all isolated RNA had been reverse transcribed. The data were produced by immunoSEQ multiplex PCR, yet TCRdb's version contains in-frame clones alone and is incomplete. The sample contains about 68,000 clones, roughly half of which appear only once. General observations from the study: Type 1 diabetes patients had TCRB CDR3s that were shorter (moderately but significantly so) in all four CD4+ subsets.

The sample was central memory CD4+ T cells from blood. The receptors come from a man younger than 40 with type 1 diabetes.

The chain carries TRBV15 and TRBJ2-5; TRBD2 matches 8 bases. The CDR3 extends over 15 amino acids. Germline assignment: CDR1 LNHNV and CDR2 YYDKDF (reference sequence). With V trimmed by 1 base and J by 5 bases, 6 bases remained unmatched. The CDR3 nucleotides read TGTGCCACCAGCAGAGGCGGGACTAGTGTTGAGACCCAGTACTTC. Its translation is CATSRGGTSVETQYF. The whole variable domain, filled in from reference TRBV15 and TRBJ2-5, reads DAMVIQNPRYQVTQFGKPVTLSCSQTLNHNVMYWYQQKSSQAPKLLFHYYDKDFNNEADTPDNFQSRRPNTSFCFLDIRSPGLGDTAMYLCATSRGGTSVETQYFGPGTRLLVL.

The chain has TRBV19 and TRBJ1-2; TRBD1 might be the D (5 bases). The germline V gene has CDR1 LNHDA and CDR2 SQIVND (reference sequence). This CDR3 is built from 14 residues. V lost 8 bases and J lost 5, with 18 bases in between. The CDR3 loop is CASVLSGGGYGYTF. Written as DNA, the CDR3 is TGTGCCAGTGTCCTATCGGGGGGTGGATATGGCTACACCTTC.

This clone was found once. In DNA form, the CDR3 reads TGTGCCAGCAGCTTATTTCGCGGGGGGGCCTGGTACGAGCAGTACTTC. Its translation: CASSLFRGGAWYEQYF. The chain links TRBV5-8 to TRBJ2-7; 9 nucleotides line up with TRBD2. CDR1 and CDR2 from the germline V gene are SGHTS and YDEGEE. After removal of 2 bases from V and 4 bases from J, the junction contained 10 bases not matched to a gene. This CDR3 spans 16 amino acids.

The chain carries TRBV29-1 and TRBJ2-2, with 11 bases that match TRBD2. V was pared by 3 bases and J by 7 bases, with 7 bases of the junction left unmatched. The germline gives CDR1 SQVTM, CDR2 ANQGSEA. This CDR3 spans 15 amino acids. CDR3 nucleotides: TGCAGCGTTGAGCGAAGTGGACTAGCGGGCGGGGAGCTGTTTTTT. It is translated as CSVERSGLAGGELFF.

This clone was counted between two and nine times. This chain joins TRBV11-2 and TRBJ2-1; TRBD2 agrees at 9 bases. There are 16 residues in the CDR3. The germline V gene has CDR1 SGHAT and CDR2 FQNNGV. The trim removed 4 bases at V and 9 bases at J, leaving 13 bases unmatched. CDR3 sequence reads: CASSSMIGGRAFEQFF. For the CDR3, the DNA is TGTGCCAGCAGCTCTATGATAGGCGGGAGGGCCTTTGAGCAGTTCTTC.

This clone was counted between two and nine times. The V gene is TRBV21-1, the J gene TRBJ1-2; the table names TRBD1, a call not compared with the DNA. TRBV21-1 is a known pseudogene. The CDR3 has 19 amino acids. The CDR3 protein is CASSCCSGDRGLSFYGYTF. The CDR3 DNA reads TGTGCCAGCAGCTGTTGTTCCGGGGACAGGGGGTTATCCTTCTATGGCTACACCTTC.

The gene calls are TRBV6-5 and TRBJ2-2; 12 positions match TRBD2. The germline V gene has CDR1 MNHEY and CDR2 SVGAGI. This CDR3 has 15 amino acids. The V segment lost 5 bases and the J segment 6 bases; nucleotides outside the gene matches: 4. The CDR3 reads CASSLAGGWAGELFF. The CDR3 DNA is TGTGCCAGCAGTCTAGCGGGAGGGTGGGCCGGGGAGCTGTTTTTT.

The chain carries TRBV6-6 and TRBJ2-3; TRBD1 matches at 11 bases. The ends lost 6 bases at V and 0 bases at J; junction bases unmatched: 5. The CDR3 covers 16 residues. CDR1 is MNHNY and CDR2 is SVGAGI in the germline V gene (reference sequence). The CDR3 reads CASSGQGAGSTDTQYF. DNA of the CDR3: TGTGCCAGCAGCGGACAGGGGGCCGGTAGCACAGATACGCAGTATTTT.

The chain employs TRBV5-1 and TRBJ2-7; a possible D gene is TRBD1 (6 bases). The CDR3 consists of 15 residues. The ends were cut back, 4 bases at V and 6 bases at J, with 20 bases in the middle. Germline CDR1 reads SGHRS; CDR2 reads YFSETQ. The CDR3 protein is CASSAEVGGKGEQYF. The CDR3, as DNA: TGCGCCAGCAGCGCCGAGGTAGGGGGAAAAGGCGAGCAGTACTTC.

V gene TRBV11-3 combines with J gene TRBJ2-2; 8 bases match TRBD2. The CDR3 contains 15 residues. V lost 5 bases, J lost 2 bases, and 4 bases stayed unmatched. From germline, CDR1 is SGHNT and CDR2 YENEEA. The CDR3 coding sequence is TGTGCCAGCAGCCACAGCGGGGGAAACACCGGGGAGCTGTTTTTT. This gives the protein CASSHSGGNTGELFF.

The chain has TRBV6-5 and TRBJ1-1, with 8 bases fitting TRBD1. CDR3 length equals 14 residues. Trimming at V came to 5 bases and at J to 5 bases, leaving 7 bases not matched to a gene. The germline V gene has CDR1 MNHEY and CDR2 SVGAGI. The CDR3 sequence is CASSLTGGGTEAFF. Here the CDR3 DNA reads TGTGCCAGCAGTCTTACAGGGGGGGGGACTGAAGCTTTCTTT.

The V gene is TRBV5-5, the J gene TRBJ2-1; 10 positions match TRBD2. There are 14 residues in the CDR3. Germline loops: CDR1 SGHKS, CDR2 YYEKEE (reference sequence). V shed 4 bases and J 5 bases; nucleotides not matched to a gene: 3. CDR3 nucleotides: TGTGCCAGCAGCAGGACTAGCGGAAACAATGAGCAGTTCTTC. As protein: CASSRTSGNNEQFF. Filled out from reference TRBV5-5 and TRBJ2-1, the complete variable domain reads DAGVTQSPTHLIKTRGQQVTLRCSPISGHKSVSWYQQVLGQGPQFIFQYYEKEERGRGNFPDRFSARQFPNYSSELNVNALLLGDSALYLCASSRTSGNNEQFFGPGTRLTVL.

The V gene is TRBV12-5, the J gene TRBJ2-3; TRBD2 matches at 7 bases. V was pared by 5 bases and J by 1 base, with 0 bases of the junction left unmatched. Germline CDR1 and CDR2: LGHNT and FRNRAP. The CDR3 length is 13 residues. CDR3 residues: CASGSGGTDTQYF. CDR3 DNA sequence: TGTGCTAGTGGTAGCGGGGGCACAGATACGCAGTATTTT.

This rearrangement joins TRBV28 to TRBJ2-1; 15 positions agree with TRBD2. The J segment lost 15 bases and the V segment lost 2 bases, leaving 5 bases of the junction unmatched. The CDR3 sequence is 14 residues long. CDR1 and CDR2 from the germline V gene are MDHEN and SYDVKM. In nucleotides, the CDR3 is TGTGCCAGCAGTTTAGGGACTAGCGGGAGGTCCGCGTTCTTC. Translated, it gives CASSLGTSGRSAFF.

The chain has TRBV18 and TRBJ2-3, with 7 bases that match TRBD2. The CDR3 contains 15 residues. Looked up from germline, CDR1 is KGHSH and CDR2 is LQKENI. The trim removed 3 bases at V and 0 bases at J, leaving 3 bases unmatched. The CDR3 region has the DNA TGTGCCAGCTCACCGGAAGCGGGGAGCACAGATACGCAGTATTTT. It yields the protein CASSPEAGSTDTQYF.

This clone was found a few times. This chain connects TRBV27 to TRBJ2-1, with D perhaps matching TRBD2 (5 bases). Trimming shortened V by 6 bases and J by 2 bases, and 8 bases separated the two germline ends. Germline V gene lookup returns CDR1 MNHEY and CDR2 SMNVEV (reference sequence). The CDR3 is 13 amino acids. The CDR3 nucleotides are TGTGCCAGCAGGAGGGAAACCTACAATGAGCAGTTCTTC. Amino acid sequence: CASRRETYNEQFF.

This clone was detected only a few times. The chain employs TRBV6-1 and TRBJ1-2, with 7 bases matching TRBD1. V dropped 2 bases and J dropped 2; count of bases not matched to a gene: 5. The V gene's germline CDR1 is MNHNS and CDR2 SASEGT. The length of the CDR3 is 15 residues. CDR3 amino acids: CASSEPGTVNYGYTF. The DNA of the CDR3 is TGTGCCAGCAGTGAACCGGGGACAGTAAACTATGGCTACACCTTC.

This clone was detected only a few times. This chain joins TRBV15 and TRBJ2-3; 9 positions match TRBD2. With V trimmed by 5 bases and J by 6 bases, 18 bases remained unmatched. Germline CDR1 is LNHNV and CDR2 is YYDKDF (reference sequence). The CDR3 extends over 18 amino acids. The CDR3 is CATSGRGLAGFPRDTQYF. CDR3 nucleotides: TGTGCCACCAGCGGCCGAGGGCTAGCGGGATTTCCCAGGGATACGCAGTATTTT.

The rearrangement uses TRBV5-1 and TRBJ1-1; D gene unclear. This CDR3 has 16 residues. CDR1 SGHRS and CDR2 YFSETQ come from the germline V gene. V lost 5 bases, J lost 1 base, and 18 bases lay in between. In DNA, the CDR3 is TGCGCCAGCAGATTCTTACAGACGCGGGGGAACACTGAAGCTTTCTTT. Its translation: CASRFLQTRGNTEAFF.

The V gene is TRBV7-9, the J gene TRBJ1-4; TRBD1 is a possible D gene (6 bases). The CDR3 covers 14 residues. Germline V lookup: CDR1 SEHNR, CDR2 FQNEAQ (reference sequence). V was clipped by 5 bases and J by 5 bases, with 12 bases between them. The CDR3 is CASSTPRGNEKLFF. CDR3 nucleotide sequence: TGTGCCAGCAGCACTCCGAGGGGGAATGAAAAACTGTTTTTT. The entire variable domain, with the rest obtained from reference TRBV7-9 and TRBJ1-4, is as follows: DTGVSQNPRHKITKRGQNVTFRCDPISEHNRLYWYRQTLGQGPEFLTYFQNEAQLEKSRLLSDRFSAERPKGSFSTLEIQRTEQGDSAMYLCASSTPRGNEKLFFGSGTQLSVL.

The chain employs TRBV28 and TRBJ2-5; maybe TRBD2 (7 bases). CDR1 is MDHEN and CDR2 is SYDVKM in the germline V gene. V was shortened by 3 bases and J by 5 bases, with 16 bases between the two germline ends. The CDR3 is 15 residues long. Here the CDR3 reads CASSLLGGRGETQYF. CDR3 bases: TGTGCCAGCAGTTTGTTAGGAGGGAGGGGGGAGACCCAGTACTTC.

Details on this clone: The junction differs from germline at one of its ends, possibly a read error. The V call is TRBV5-5, the J call TRBJ1-2; TRBD1 might be the D (6 bases). The CDR3 runs to 13 residues. Per the germline V gene, CDR1 is SGHKS and CDR2 is YYEKEE (reference sequence). The CDR3 DNA sequence: TGTGCCGGCAGCTTCTCAGGGGCAGATGGCTACACCTTC. Its protein product is CAGSFSGADGYTF. The full variable domain, with the rest looked up from reference TRBV5-5 and TRBJ1-2, is DAGVTQSPTHLIKTRGQQVTLRCSPISGHKSVSWYQQVLGQGPQFIFQYYEKEERGRGNFPDRFSARQFPNYSSELNVNALLLGDSALYLCAGSFSGADGYTFGSGTRLTVV.

The chain is built from TRBV18 and TRBJ1-1; TRBD1 is a possible D gene (5 bases). V was cut by 3 bases and J by 7 bases, with 18 bases left in between. The CDR3 contains 15 residues. Germline CDR1 and CDR2: KGHSH and LQKENI. In nucleotides, the CDR3 is TGTGCCAGCTCACCGAATCAGCAGCAGGGACTTGAAGCTTTCTTT. It specifies CASSPNQQQGLEAFF.

This chain joins TRBV7-9 and TRBJ2-7; possible D gene TRBD2, 6 bases. This CDR3 has 15 residues. The V gene lost 1 base and the J gene lost 5 bases, with 15 bases spanning the gap. Germline V gene lookup returns CDR1 SEHNR and CDR2 FQNEAQ (reference sequence). The CDR3 region is CASSLEAGRVDEQYF. As DNA, the CDR3 is TGTGCCAGCAGCTTAGAGGCGGGGCGCGTCGACGAGCAGTACTTC.

This chain joins TRBV6-1 and TRBJ2-3; 9 bases align to TRBD1. Germline-derived CDR1 and CDR2 are MNHNS and SASEGT. CDR3 length: 15 amino acids. V lost 3 bases to trimming and J lost 2 bases; unmatched junction nucleotides: 3. The CDR3 nucleotides are TGTGCCAGCAGTGATCGACAGGGGGACACAGATACGCAGTATTTT. This sequence encodes CASSDRQGDTDTQYF.

The chain employs TRBV28 and TRBJ1-1; D gene uncertain. The CDR3 sequence is 11 residues long. The V end lost 7 bases, the J end lost 3 bases, and 6 bases lay between the germline ends. Germline V gives CDR1 MDHEN, CDR2 SYDVKM. CDR3 amino acids: CASTADTEAFF. The CDR3 DNA follows: TGTGCCAGCACGGCGGACACTGAAGCTTTCTTT.

The rearrangement joins TRBV11-3 to TRBJ2-3; D remains unclear. The CDR3 totals 13 residues. Deletions cut 4 bases from V and 2 bases from J, with 7 bases between. Germline CDR1 SGHNT, CDR2 YENEEA. In DNA, the CDR3 is TGTGCCAGCAGCTCTCTCCCCACAGATACGCAGTATTTT. Translation: CASSSLPTDTQYF.

The V call is TRBV30, the J call TRBJ2-1; 13 bases align to TRBD2. The germline V gene has CDR1 GTSNPN and CDR2 SVGIG (reference sequence). V lost 0 bases and J lost 7; bases outside the gene matches: 3. There are 15 residues in the CDR3. The CDR3 protein is CAWSVGLAGKNEQFF. DNA for the CDR3: TGTGCCTGGAGTGTGGGACTAGCGGGGAAGAATGAGCAGTTCTTC. The variable domain in full, with the rest retrieved from reference TRBV30 and TRBJ2-1, is SQTIHQWPATLVQPVGSPLSLECTVEGTSNPNLYWYRQAAGRGLQLLFYSVGIGQISSEVPQNLSASRPQDRQFILSSKKLLLSDSGFYLCAWSVGLAGKNEQFFGPGTRLTVL.